Shown below are 32 T cell receptor beta chains from a single sample sequenced in a study of the immune and genomic landscape of osteosarcoma. This table comes from immunoSEQ multiplex PCR, and its TCRdb copy is limited to in-frame clones, with some not included. In the table there are 1,000 to 1,200 clones, about two thirds of which are singletons. Source material: primary tumor tissue from soft tissue. The receptors were gathered from a man aged 30 to 45 with osteosarcoma.

This clone was counted between two and nine times. The chain joins TRBV10-3 to TRBJ1-5; D unresolved. The V and J ends lost 0 bases and 9 bases respectively, with 6 bases between them. The CDR3 is made up of 12 amino acids. Germline V gene data show CDR1 as ENHRY and CDR2 as SYGVKD. The DNA of the CDR3 is TGTGCCATCAGTGAGTCGATCGGGCCCCAGCATTTT. It yields the protein CAISESIGPQHF.

The count of this clone is one. The rearrangement joins TRBV7-2 to TRBJ2-1; D remains ambiguous. V was shortened by 0 bases and J by 5 bases, with 5 bases between the two germline ends. The germline V gene has CDR1 SGHTA and CDR2 FQGNSA. There are 13 residues in the CDR3. The DNA for the CDR3 is TGTGCCAGCAGCTTAGCGCGCGACAATGAGCAGTTCTTC. It codes for CASSLARDNEQFF.

DNA of the CDR3: TGTGCCACCAGCGGGACAGGTGGCTCCTACAATGAGCAGTTCTTC. Its protein is CATSGTGGSYNEQFF. V gene TRBV15 combines with J gene TRBJ2-1; 8 bases are shared with TRBD1. Looked up from germline, CDR1 is LNHNV and CDR2 is YYDKDF (reference sequence). V shed 5 bases, J shed 0 bases, and the junction held 3 bases outside the gene matches. This CDR3 comprises 15 residues.

This clone appeared a single time. V and J are TRBV7-9 and TRBJ2-1; TRBD1 or TRBD2 may be the D gene (5 bases each). The CDR3 consists of 15 residues. V lost 1 base, J lost 4 bases, and 11 bases lay in between. Looked up from germline, CDR1 is SEHNR and CDR2 is FQNEAQ (reference sequence). In DNA, the CDR3 is TGTGCCAGCAGCTTAGATTGGGGCGGGTACAATGAGCAGTTCTTC. Translation: CASSLDWGGYNEQFF.

The rearrangement uses TRBV19 and TRBJ2-2; 11 bases agree with TRBD2. With V trimmed by 1 base and J by 4 bases, 5 bases remained unmatched. The CDR3 is made up of 17 amino acids. The germline V gene has CDR1 LNHDA and CDR2 SQIVND (reference sequence). The CDR3 reads CASSIVAGLAATGELFF. The CDR3 DNA follows: TGTGCCAGTAGTATAGTCGCGGGACTAGCGGCCACCGGGGAGCTGTTTTTT.

The chain couples TRBV7-6 to TRBJ1-6; a possible D gene is TRBD1 (6 bases). CDR1 and CDR2 from the germline V gene are SGHVS and FNYEAQ. The CDR3 extends over 14 amino acids. V gave up 5 bases and J gave up 7 bases, with 12 bases separating them. The CDR3 bases are TGTGCCAGCAGCCGGGGACAAACCAATTCACCCCTCCACTTT. It translates to CASSRGQTNSPLHF.

The V call is TRBV7-9, the J call TRBJ2-1; D call uncertain. The V end was cut by 4 bases, the J end by 0 bases, with 13 bases between. From germline, CDR1 is SEHNR and CDR2 FQNEAQ (reference sequence). CDR3 length: 16 amino acids. CDR3 DNA: TGTGCCAGCAGCTCGACCCAGTCGAGCTCCTACAATGAGCAGTTCTTC. Translating it yields CASSSTQSSSYNEQFF.

The chain joins TRBV5-1 to TRBJ1-2; 9 nucleotides match TRBD1. Germline CDR1 and CDR2: SGHRS and YFSETQ. The CDR3 consists of 16 residues. The ends lost 4 bases at V and 8 bases at J; junction bases unmatched: 15. CDR3 nucleotides: TGCGCCAGCAGCCCTGGGACAGGGAACAGCGCGGGGGGCTACACCTTC. Residues: CASSPGTGNSAGGYTF.

The chain has TRBV28 and TRBJ1-2; D gene unclear. The CDR3 extends over 16 amino acids. With 7 bases removed from V and 4 bases from J, the gap between germline ends came to 22 bases. CDR1 MDHEN and CDR2 SYDVKM come from the germline V gene. DNA for the CDR3: TGTGCCAGCACCGAAATGGCAGATAGGCCCTTCTATGGCTACACCTTC. It yields the protein CASTEMADRPFYGYTF.

The rearrangement uses TRBV10-2 and TRBJ2-1, with TRBD2 identical over 8 bases. The CDR3 sequence is 15 residues long. The V gene's germline CDR1 is WSHSY and CDR2 SAAADI. V was pared by 2 bases and J by 5 bases, with 5 bases of the junction left unmatched. The CDR3 sequence is CASSEDRTSNNEQFF. The CDR3 DNA sequence: TGCGCCAGCAGTGAGGATCGGACTAGCAACAATGAGCAGTTCTTC.

This chain connects TRBV30 to TRBJ1-1, with 12 nucleotides matching TRBD1. The CDR3 loop spans 16 amino acids. Germline lookup yields CDR1 GTSNPN and CDR2 SVGIG (reference sequence). Trimming cost V 4 bases and J 3 bases; bases outside gene matches: 9. The CDR3 is CAWTAGTGGLDTEAFF. The CDR3 DNA is TGTGCCTGGACGGCCGGGACAGGGGGCCTGGACACTGAAGCTTTCTTT.

V usage is TRBV7-8 and J usage is TRBJ2-5; D assignment may be TRBD1 or TRBD2 (5 bases each). V was pared by 5 bases and J by 1 base, with 17 bases between. This CDR3 region has 16 residues. Germline V CDR1 and CDR2: SGHVS, FQNEAQ. CDR3 bases: TGTGCCAGCAGCCCTAATCCCTCGAGGGGCCAAGAGACCCAGTACTTC. This translates into CASSPNPSRGQETQYF.

This clone occurred once. This sample also contains other DNA sequences that code for the same CDR3. This chain uses TRBV5-8 with TRBJ2-1; D is perhaps TRBD1 (7 bases). The CDR3 consists of 15 residues. Germline V lookup: CDR1 SGHTS, CDR2 YDEGEE. V lost 3 bases, J lost 5 bases, and 15 bases lay in between. In DNA, the CDR3 is TGTGCCAGCAGCTACCGGGGGACAGCCCACAATGAGCAGTTCTTC. Translation: CASSYRGTAHNEQFF.

The genes are TRBV30 and TRBJ2-1, with D perhaps matching TRBD2 (5 bases). V was shortened by 2 bases and J by 2 bases, with 19 bases between the two germline ends. Germline V gene lookup returns CDR1 GTSNPN and CDR2 SVGIG (reference sequence). This CDR3 region has 17 residues. In DNA, the CDR3 is TGTGCCTGGAGTACCAGGACCGGGCGGGTAGCCTACAATGAGCAGTTCTTC. Protein sequence: CAWSTRTGRVAYNEQFF. The variable domain in full, with the rest retrieved from reference TRBV30 and TRBJ2-1, is SQTIHQWPATLVQPVGSPLSLECTVEGTSNPNLYWYRQAAGRGLQLLFYSVGIGQISSEVPQNLSASRPQDRQFILSSKKLLLSDSGFYLCAWSTRTGRVAYNEQFFGPGTRLTVL.

The V gene is TRBV5-1, the J gene TRBJ2-7; D is possibly TRBD1 (7 bases). The germline V gene has CDR1 SGHRS and CDR2 YFSETQ. This CDR3 is 14 amino acids long. V was clipped by 3 bases and J by 0 bases, with 10 bases between them. This CDR3 reads CASSWRDSSYEQYF. Here the CDR3 DNA reads TGCGCCAGCAGCTGGAGGGACAGCTCCTACGAGCAGTACTTC.

This clone occurred a few times. The gene calls are TRBV5-5 and TRBJ1-5; D uncertain. Trimming removed 2 bases from V and 0 bases from J, with 3 bases in between. The CDR3 has 13 residues. Germline V gene lookup returns CDR1 SGHKS and CDR2 YYEKEE (reference sequence). CDR3 residues: CASSFSSNQPQHF. Here the CDR3 DNA reads TGTGCCAGCAGCTTCAGTAGCAATCAGCCCCAGCATTTT. Based on the CDR3 plus reference TRBV5-5 and TRBJ1-5, the full variable domain is DAGVTQSPTHLIKTRGQQVTLRCSPISGHKSVSWYQQVLGQGPQFIFQYYEKEERGRGNFPDRFSARQFPNYSSELNVNALLLGDSALYLCASSFSSNQPQHFGDGTRLSIL.

The rearrangement links TRBV5-1 to TRBJ2-3; TRBD1 might be the D (6 bases). The V end lost 2 bases, the J end lost 5 bases, and 9 bases lay between the germline ends. This CDR3 region has 13 residues. Germline V gene lookup returns CDR1 SGHRS and CDR2 YFSETQ. Written as DNA, the CDR3 is TGCGCCAGCAGCTTACAGGGTGGAGATACGCAGTATTTT. Translating it yields CASSLQGGDTQYF.

V usage is TRBV7-9 and J usage is TRBJ2-3, with 7 bases identical to TRBD1. The CDR3 spans 15 residues. J lost 3 bases, V lost 2 bases, and 5 bases had no gene match. CDR1 and CDR2 (germline): SEHNR, FQNEAQ (reference sequence). The CDR3 loop reads CASSLWQGETDTQYF. The CDR3 DNA reads TGTGCCAGCAGCTTATGGCAGGGGGAAACAGATACGCAGTATTTT.

This chain uses TRBV6-1 with TRBJ1-2; D may be TRBD1 (5 bases). The ends were cut back, 4 bases at V and 7 bases at J, with 10 bases in the middle. Germline V gene data show CDR1 as MNHNS and CDR2 as SASEGT. The length of the CDR3 is 12 residues. The CDR3 DNA reads as TGTGCCAGCAGTGCGATTGGGGGTGGCTACACCTTC. Translation: CASSAIGGGYTF.

The V and J genes are TRBV27 and TRBJ1-1; perhaps TRBD1 as D (5 bases). Trimming stripped 0 bases from V and 4 bases from J, with 12 bases between. This CDR3 contains 15 residues. In germline, CDR1 is MNHEY, CDR2 SMNVEV (reference sequence). CDR3 region: CASSLSPGLGTEAFF. For the CDR3, the DNA is TGTGCCAGCAGTTTATCGCCAGGGCTCGGCACTGAAGCTTTCTTT.

The chain combines TRBV7-9 with TRBJ2-5; no clear D gene. The CDR3 spans 11 residues. V lost 2 bases and J lost 5, with 3 bases in between. Germline assignment: CDR1 SEHNR and CDR2 FQNEAQ (reference sequence). CDR3 coding DNA: TGTGCCAGCAGCTTAATGGAGACCCAGTACTTC. Its translation: CASSLMETQYF.

This chain connects TRBV2 to TRBJ2-7; D is uncertain. The germline CDR1 and CDR2 sequences are SNHLY and FYNNEI. CDR3 size: 15 residues. V was clipped by 0 bases and J by 2 bases, with 11 bases between them. The CDR3 region is CASSEALGYAYEQYF. The CDR3 DNA is TGTGCCAGCAGTGAAGCGCTAGGGTATGCCTACGAGCAGTACTTC.

The genes are TRBV30 and TRBJ1-2; the D gene is possibly TRBD1 (5 bases). Germline V lookup: CDR1 GTSNPN, CDR2 SVGIG (reference sequence). The CDR3 totals 13 residues. With 1 base removed from V and 6 bases from J, the gap between germline ends came to 12 bases. The CDR3 reads CAWSAGFTDGYTF. The CDR3 region has the DNA TGTGCCTGGAGTGCAGGGTTCACCGATGGCTACACCTTC.

This clone has just one count. The V gene is TRBV7-2, the J gene TRBJ2-3; 8 nucleotides agree with TRBD2. Germline lookup yields CDR1 SGHTA and CDR2 FQGNSA. J gave up 6 bases and V 2 bases, and 13 bases lay outside the gene matches. The CDR3 totals 17 residues. The CDR3 DNA reads as TGTGCCAGCAGCTTACTTATAGGGACTCAGCGGGGGGATACGCAGTATTTT. The encoded protein is CASSLLIGTQRGDTQYF.

The chain joins TRBV7-7 to TRBJ1-4; 9 bases line up with TRBD1. The CDR3 totals 16 residues. V lost 7 bases to trimming and J lost 3 bases; unmatched junction nucleotides: 9. CDR1 is SSHAT and CDR2 is FNYEAQ in the germline V gene (reference sequence). Here the CDR3 reads CASISQGAPPNEKLFF. CDR3 bases: TGTGCCAGCATATCACAGGGGGCGCCCCCTAATGAAAAACTGTTTTTT.

The chain uses TRBV6-6 and TRBJ1-5, with a weak D call TRBD1 (6 bases). V was pared by 7 bases and J by 3 bases, with 16 bases between. Germline values: CDR1 MNHNY, CDR2 SVGAGI (reference sequence). This CDR3 contains 15 residues. The CDR3 region is CASIPKGGPNQPQHF. The DNA of the CDR3 is TGTGCCAGCATCCCCAAGGGGGGCCCCAATCAGCCCCAGCATTTT.

The J gene is TRBJ1-6, the V gene TRBV18, with D unresolved. The CDR3 runs 13 residues. Germline CDR1 reads KGHSH; CDR2 reads LQKENI. Trimming removed 2 bases at V and 6 bases at J, with 5 bases between. The CDR3 bases are TGTGCCAGCTCACCAGAGATTAATTCACCCCTCCACTTT. Encoded protein: CASSPEINSPLHF.

The chain uses TRBV5-1 and TRBJ1-6, with TRBD1 identical over 7 bases. Germline CDR1 is SGHRS and CDR2 is YFSETQ. The CDR3 is made up of 14 amino acids. The ends lost 4 bases at V and 5 bases at J; junction bases unmatched: 3. The CDR3 DNA follows: TGCGCCAGCAGCCAGGGACAGAATAATTCACCCCTCCACTTT. Protein: CASSQGQNNSPLHF.

This clone was observed once. The chain is built from TRBV6-6 and TRBJ2-7, with D perhaps TRBD1 (6 bases). Trimming removed 2 bases at V and 2 bases at J, with 7 bases between. Germline V gene lookup returns CDR1 MNHNY and CDR2 SVGAGI (reference sequence). The CDR3 extends over 13 amino acids. The CDR3 here is CASSYQGTYEQYF. DNA for the CDR3: TGTGCCAGCAGTTACCAGGGGACCTACGAGCAGTACTTC.

CDR3 coding DNA: TGTGCCAGCAGAGGGGGCAATCAGCCCCAGCATTTT. This translates into CASRGGNQPQHF. V gene TRBV2 combines with J gene TRBJ1-5, with a tentative D call TRBD1 (5 bases). Trimming took off 6 bases at V and 2 bases at J, with 5 bases between the two ends. The CDR3 has 12 residues. From germline, CDR1 is SNHLY and CDR2 FYNNEI.

V gene TRBV6-1 combines with J gene TRBJ1-1; no reliable D call. This CDR3 contains 13 residues. Trimming pared 0 bases from V and 8 bases from J, leaving 10 bases between. Germline V lookup: CDR1 MNHNS, CDR2 SASEGT. The CDR3 protein is CASSEAGWEEAFF. The CDR3 DNA follows: TGTGCCAGCAGTGAAGCGGGGTGGGAGGAAGCTTTCTTT.

V usage is TRBV28 and J usage is TRBJ2-1; 11 bases agree with TRBD2. The J segment lost 7 bases and the V segment lost 4 bases, leaving 6 bases of the junction unmatched. Germline CDR1 reads MDHEN; CDR2 reads SYDVKM. The CDR3 length is 15 residues. The DNA for the CDR3 is TGTGCCAGCAGTTCCCTTAGCGGGGGGGGGAATGAGCAGTTCTTC. This gives the protein CASSSLSGGGNEQFF.